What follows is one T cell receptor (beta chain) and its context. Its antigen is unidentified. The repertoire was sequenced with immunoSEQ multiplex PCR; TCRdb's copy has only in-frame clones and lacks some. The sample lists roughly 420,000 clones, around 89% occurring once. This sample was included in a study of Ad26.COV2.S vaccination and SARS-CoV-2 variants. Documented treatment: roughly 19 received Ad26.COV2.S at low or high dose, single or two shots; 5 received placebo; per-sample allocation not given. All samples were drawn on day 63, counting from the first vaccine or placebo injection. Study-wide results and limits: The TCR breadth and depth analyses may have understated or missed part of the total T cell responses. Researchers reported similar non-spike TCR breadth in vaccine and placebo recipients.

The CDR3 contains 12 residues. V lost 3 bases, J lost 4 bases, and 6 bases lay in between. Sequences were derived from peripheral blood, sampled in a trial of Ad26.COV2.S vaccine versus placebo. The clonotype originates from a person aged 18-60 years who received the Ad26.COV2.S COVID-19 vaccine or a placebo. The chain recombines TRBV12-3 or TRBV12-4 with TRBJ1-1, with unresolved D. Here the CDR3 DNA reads TGTGCCAGCAGTTTCTTTGGCACTGAAGCTTTCTTT. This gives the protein CASSFFGTEAFF.